This T cell receptor (beta chain) was identified during a study of CD8+ T cells in alopecia areata. Study-level information: Tofacitinib was given for 6 to 18 months, then stopped for 6 months.

Findings of the study overall: The presence of one nonresponder keeps the tie between baseline CD8+ expansion and response uncertain.

This clone was observed a handful of times. Its matching antigen is unknown. Indicated treatment: oral pan-JAK inhibitor, 5-10 mg twice daily. Once RNA had been extracted, it was reverse transcribed into cDNA to act as the sequencing template. Produced via immunoSEQ multiplex PCR; TCRdb's table is partial and in-frame only. The sample contains about 190,000 clones, under 80% of which appear only once. The starting material was CD4+ T cells sorted from blood, obtained around week 50, from a patient treated with tofacitinib. This receptor was obtained from a human donor with alopecia areata.

The CDR3 coding sequence is TGTGCCAGCTCACCAGGATCGAACACTGAAGCTTTCTTT. This codes for CASSPGSNTEAFF. V gene TRBV18 combines with J gene TRBJ1-1; D ambiguous. The CDR3 consists of 13 residues. Germline-derived CDR1 and CDR2 are KGHSH and LQKENI. The ends were cut back, 2 bases at V and 1 base at J, with 5 bases in the middle.